This T cell receptor beta chain appears in the sequencing data of a study of CD8 T cells in Susac syndrome (dated by TCRdb to about 2019). At the level of the whole study: The study used repertoire sequencing to test whether antigen drove CD8+ T cell activation and differentiation in Susac syndrome. What the research found in general, with its limitations: The number of individuals in the TCR sequencing and HLA analysis was recognized as being relatively small.

V trim: 4 bases; J trim: 0 bases; unmatched bases: 3. CDR1 and CDR2 are read off the germline V gene as MGHRA and YSYEKL. From cysteine to phenylalanine, the CDR3 is 16 amino acids long. Only the CDR3 region is kept as DNA, spanning 48 bases read in frame from base 1. RNA was extracted with the RNeasy kit and 0.5 to 1 ug was reverse transcribed using random hexamers. The immunoSEQ multiplex PCR assay, covering 54 Vbeta and 13 Jbeta segments, was used to amplify TCR beta CDR3 regions. PCR amplification bias was corrected by using a synthetic template baseline for primer optimization and computational correction. On the study's bioinformatics: Reads were annotated to V, D and J genes per IMGT and analyzed with immunoSEQ Analyzer, keeping only productive sequences. To calculate clonality, Shannon entropy was normalized by log2 of the number of productive unique sequences and then subtracted from one. Public and private clones were assessed among the 100 most prevalent clones of each patient and control. A clone was defined as Susac-specific if it was absent from the healthy and MS cohorts, from roughly 980 published viral clones and from other ImmuneACCESS disease sequences. TCRdb's own reprocessing of the public reads used fastp at Q25 and MiXCR and kept productive beta chains. When rows share a CDR3 protein, they turn into one entry using the most common DNA and genes. None of the V and J calls come from the authors' own analysis; TCRdb made them. The sample profile shows about 200,000 distinct CDR3 sequences; 95% of them were found once. The top ten clones comprise 0.08% to 0.11% of the sample.

Peripheral blood CD8+ and CD4+ T cells from healthy donors, Susac syndrome patients and multiple sclerosis patients were profiled by high-throughput TCR beta sequencing. Healthy donors were age- and sex-matched controls. Bulk CD8+ and CD4+ T cells were purified by magnetic negative isolation, while CD8+ TEMRA cells were enriched using FACS. Blood was drawn into EDTA tubes, processed within 24 hours, and PBMCs were isolated by density gradient centrifugation. PBMCs intended for TCR sequencing were cryopreserved in liquid nitrogen and thawed later in a water bath at 37 degrees C. The sorted or isolated CD4+, CD8+ and CD8+ TEMRA cells had a purity of 90% or higher. With respect to this clonotype: This receptor's antigen is unknown. No much larger clone is present one base from it, and per-base qualities are unavailable.

The sequence derives from a human donor in good health. The sequenced sample was CD4+ T cells from PBMCs. The chain couples TRBV4-1 to TRBJ2-1; 10 middle bases align to TRBD2. In nucleotides, the sequence is TGCGCCAGCAGCCCCCGGACTAGCGGCTCCTACAATGAGCAGTTCTTC. This is translated as CASSPRTSGSYNEQFF.